This T cell receptor beta chain comes out of a study of follicular helper T cells after annual influenza vaccination. General observations from the study: Most later recoveries of Day 7 ICOS+CD38+ clones were ICOS-CD38- cTfh.

Time point meaning: 2014-2015 season, pre-vaccination. No donor had influenza vaccine in the prior 6 months; all lived in the community. CDR3 size: 13 residues. V was shortened by 3 bases and J by 2 bases, with 7 bases between the two germline ends. Germline assignment: CDR1 KGHSH and CDR2 LQKENI. The data were produced by immunoSEQ multiplex PCR, yet TCRdb's version contains in-frame clones alone and is incomplete. The repertoire has some 30,000 clones, approximately 80% of them found once; the top ten carry approximately 1.1%. Concerning this clone: Its antigen is unidentified.

This receptor was identified in an adult who received the influenza vaccine. The chain uses TRBV18 and TRBJ1-2, with no clear D. The sequences come from CXCR5+ CD38- circulating T follicular helper cells from blood, collected on the day of influenza vaccination. Subset specified: circulating Tfh, non-naive CD4+CXCR5+PD-1+ (ICOS+CD38+ or ICOS-CD38-). The CDR3 loop reads CASSPRENYGYTF. CDR3 bases: TGTGCCAGCTCACCGCGGGAAAACTATGGCTACACCTTC.